These 13 T cell receptor beta chains were sequenced from one sample in a study of CD8+ T cells in alopecia areata. Sequencing templates came from extracted RNA that was reverse transcribed into cDNA. This table comes from immunoSEQ multiplex PCR, and its TCRdb copy is limited to in-frame clones, with some not included. The table lists about 170,000 clones, roughly 63% of them singletons. Treatment denoted: oral pan-JAK inhibitor, 5-10 mg twice daily. The sample here was CD4+ T cells sorted from blood, taken between weeks 55 and 65, from a patient treated with tofacitinib. The receptors originated from a human donor with alopecia areata.

Only one count was recorded for this clone. Here the CDR3 DNA reads TGTGCCTGGGGACACCTGGCCACCGGGGAGCTGTTTTTT. The encoded protein is CAWGHLATGELFF. The chain combines TRBV30 with TRBJ2-2; D perhaps matches TRBD1 (5 bases). The V gene's germline CDR1 is GTSNPN and CDR2 SVGIG (reference sequence). The CDR3 is made up of 13 amino acids. The ends were cut back, 5 bases at V and 4 bases at J, with 11 bases in the middle.

J is TRBJ1-2 and V is TRBV9; possible D gene TRBD1, 6 bases. This CDR3 is built from 13 residues. V was trimmed by 4 bases and J by 5 bases, leaving 12 bases between them. Germline lookup yields CDR1 SGDLS and CDR2 YYNGEE. The chain's CDR3 is CASSPSQGYGYTF. CDR3 sequence (DNA): TGTGCCAGCAGCCCCTCACAGGGATATGGCTACACCTTC. The full variable domain, in which reference TRBV9 and TRBJ1-2 provide the parts outside the CDR3, is DSGVTQTPKHLITATGQRVTLRCSPRSGDLSVYWYQQSLDQGLQFLIQYYNGEERAKGNILERFSAQQFPDLHSELNLSSLELGDSALYFCASSPSQGYGYTFGSGTRLTVV.

This clone was detected once. CDR3 region: CAWNSLLRGYTF. CDR3 sequence (DNA): TGTGCCTGGAATAGCTTGTTAAGGGGCTACACCTTC. This chain joins TRBV30 and TRBJ1-2; no clear D. The V end lost 4 bases, the J end lost 8 bases, and 14 bases lay between the germline ends. This CDR3 has 12 residues. The germline gives CDR1 GTSNPN, CDR2 SVGIG (reference sequence).

The CDR3 here is CASSLRWGREQYF. DNA for the CDR3: TGTGCCAGCAGCTTAAGATGGGGACGGGAGCAGTACTTC. The rearrangement links TRBV7-2 to TRBJ2-7; D might be TRBD1 or TRBD2, each matching 5 bases. Germline values: CDR1 SGHTA, CDR2 FQGNSA. Trimming shortened V by 2 bases and J by 7 bases, and 12 bases separated the two germline ends. This CDR3 region has 13 residues. Using reference TRBV7-2 and TRBJ2-7 for the parts outside the CDR3, the full variable domain is GAGVSQSPSNKVTEKGKDVELRCDPISGHTALYWYRQSLGQGLEFLIYFQGNSAPDKSGLPSDRFSAERTGGSVSTLTIQRTQQEDSAVYLCASSLRWGREQYFGPGTRLTVT.

This chain uses TRBV7-8 with TRBJ2-1; 10 bases map to TRBD2. There are 19 residues in the CDR3. The J segment lost 0 bases and the V segment lost 1 base, leaving 9 bases of the junction unmatched. Germline CDR1 reads SGHVS; CDR2 reads FQNEAQ. CDR3 sequence: CASSLEGGLAESSYNEQFF. Here the CDR3 DNA reads TGTGCCAGCAGCTTAGAGGGAGGACTAGCGGAGAGCTCCTACAATGAGCAGTTCTTC.

The V and J genes are TRBV9 and TRBJ1-2; no clear D. CDR3 length: 15 residues. Trimming took 3 bases from V and 5 from J, leaving 17 bases between them. Germline CDR1 is SGDLS and CDR2 is YYNGEE. The CDR3 here is CASSETTGKLYGYTF. The CDR3 nucleotides are TGTGCCAGCAGCGAGACGACGGGAAAACTTTATGGCTACACCTTC.

The chain carries TRBV2 and TRBJ1-2; D is unresolved. Looked up from germline, CDR1 is SNHLY and CDR2 is FYNNEI. Trimming stripped 7 bases from V and 11 bases from J, with 17 bases between. The CDR3 length is 12 residues. The DNA of the CDR3 is TGTGCCAGCAAGTTGGAACGGATGAGTTACACCTTC. Residues: CASKLERMSYTF.

The chain carries TRBV2 and TRBJ1-6; D gene unclear. With 4 bases removed from V and 18 bases from J, the gap between germline ends came to 13 bases. This CDR3 spans 11 amino acids. The germline CDR1 and CDR2 sequences are SNHLY and FYNNEI. Written as DNA, the CDR3 is TGTGCCAGCAGTGGTGAGAGGCCTTCCCACTTT. It encodes CASSGERPSHF.

The gene calls are TRBV2 and TRBJ1-4; possible D gene TRBD1, 6 bases. The CDR3 covers 15 residues. Germline V lookup: CDR1 SNHLY, CDR2 FYNNEI. Trimming shortened V by 6 bases and J by 2 bases, and 13 bases separated the two germline ends. The CDR3 DNA sequence: TGTGCCAGCAGCAGGGGATCTCGCACTAATGAAAAACTGTTTTTT. It codes for CASSRGSRTNEKLFF.

This clone was counted between two and nine times. V and J are TRBV5-1 and TRBJ2-5, with 7 bases identical to TRBD2. The trim removed 4 bases at V and 5 bases at J, leaving 8 bases unmatched. The CDR3 contains 14 residues. The V gene's germline CDR1 is SGHRS and CDR2 YFSETQ. CDR3 coding DNA: TGCGCCAGCAGCCTAGGACTAGGCGGGGAGACCCAGTACTTC. It translates to CASSLGLGGETQYF.

The chain recombines TRBV25-1 with TRBJ1-4, with D perhaps matching TRBD1 (5 bases). The V gene lost 4 bases and the J gene lost 0 bases, with 9 bases spanning the gap. Germline loops: CDR1 MGHDK, CDR2 SYGVNS. The CDR3 length is 15 residues. CDR3 nucleotides: TGTGCCAGCAGTGTGGGGCTTGCAACTAATGAAAAACTGTTTTTT. This encodes CASSVGLATNEKLFF.

This chain's CDR3 is CASRRLAGAYNEQFF. As DNA, the CDR3 is TGTGCCAGCAGGAGACTAGCGGGGGCCTACAATGAGCAGTTCTTC. The chain employs TRBV7-8 and TRBJ2-1, with 12 bases fitting TRBD2. The CDR3 has 15 amino acids. Germline V gene sequence: CDR1 SGHVS, CDR2 FQNEAQ. Trimming at V came to 6 bases and at J to 2 bases, leaving 2 bases not matched to a gene.

The rearrangement uses TRBV19 and TRBJ2-5, with a tentative D call TRBD2 (6 bases). The ends were cut back, 2 bases at V and 2 bases at J, with 12 bases in the middle. Germline CDR1 LNHDA, CDR2 SQIVND (reference sequence). The CDR3 has 15 amino acids. The CDR3: CASSIFSGRQETQYF. CDR3 in DNA: TGTGCCAGTAGTATATTTAGCGGCAGACAAGAGACCCAGTACTTC.